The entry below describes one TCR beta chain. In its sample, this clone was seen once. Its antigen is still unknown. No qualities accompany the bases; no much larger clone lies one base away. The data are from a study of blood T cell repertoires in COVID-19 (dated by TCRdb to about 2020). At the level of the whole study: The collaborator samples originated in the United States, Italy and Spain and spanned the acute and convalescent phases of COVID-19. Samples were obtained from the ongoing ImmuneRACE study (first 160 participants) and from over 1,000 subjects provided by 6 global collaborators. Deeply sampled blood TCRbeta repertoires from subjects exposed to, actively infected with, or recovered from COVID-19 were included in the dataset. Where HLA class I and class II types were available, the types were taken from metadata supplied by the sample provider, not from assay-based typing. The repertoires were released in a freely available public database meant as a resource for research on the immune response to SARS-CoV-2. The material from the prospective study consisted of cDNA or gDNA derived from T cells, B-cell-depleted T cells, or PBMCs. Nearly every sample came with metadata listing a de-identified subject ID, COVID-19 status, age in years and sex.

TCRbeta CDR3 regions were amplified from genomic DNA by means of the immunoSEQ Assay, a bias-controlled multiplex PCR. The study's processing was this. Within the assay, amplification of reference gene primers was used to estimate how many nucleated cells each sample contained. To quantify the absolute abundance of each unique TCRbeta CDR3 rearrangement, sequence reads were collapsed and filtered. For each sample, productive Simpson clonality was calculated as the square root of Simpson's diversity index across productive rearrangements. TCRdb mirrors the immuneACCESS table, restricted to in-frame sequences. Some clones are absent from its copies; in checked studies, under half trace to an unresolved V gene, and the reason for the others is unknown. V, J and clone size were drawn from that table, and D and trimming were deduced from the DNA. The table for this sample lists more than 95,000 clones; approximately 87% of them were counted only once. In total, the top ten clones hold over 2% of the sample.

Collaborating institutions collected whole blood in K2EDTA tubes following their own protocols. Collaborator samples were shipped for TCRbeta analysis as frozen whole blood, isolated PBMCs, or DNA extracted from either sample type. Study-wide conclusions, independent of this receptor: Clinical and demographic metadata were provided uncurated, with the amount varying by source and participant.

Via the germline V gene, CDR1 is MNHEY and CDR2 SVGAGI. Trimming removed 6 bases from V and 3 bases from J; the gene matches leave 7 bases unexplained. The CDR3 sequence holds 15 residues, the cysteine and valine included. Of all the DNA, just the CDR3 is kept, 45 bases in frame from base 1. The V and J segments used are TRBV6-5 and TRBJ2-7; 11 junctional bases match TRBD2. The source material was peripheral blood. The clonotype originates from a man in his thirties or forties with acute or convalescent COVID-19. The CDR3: CASSRGLAGYYEQYV. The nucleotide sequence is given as TGTGCCAGCAGCCGAGGACTAGCGGGCTACTACGAGCAGTACGTC.